This T cell receptor beta chain was sequenced for a study of cytomegalovirus exposure and HLA in healthy donors. This clone was picked up one time. Germline loops: CDR1 LGHNA, CDR2 YNFKEQ. The CDR3 contains 15 residues. Trimming took off 0 bases at V and 7 bases at J, with 15 bases between the two ends. Researchers ran the PCR with 60 Vbeta and 13 Jbeta primers. Sequencing used immunoSEQ multiplex PCR; TCRdb keeps in-frame clones, though not all of them. The table includes roughly 100,000 clones, about 70% detected once. The TCR sequence derives from a woman aged 45-65 years in good health and CMV-seropositive. V and J are TRBV4-2 and TRBJ1-2; possible D gene TRBD1, 6 bases. The sequencing input was PBMCs. The CDR3 here is CASSQDNREVFGYTF. In DNA, the CDR3 is TGTGCCAGCAGCCAAGACAACAGGGAAGTTTTTGGCTACACCTTC.